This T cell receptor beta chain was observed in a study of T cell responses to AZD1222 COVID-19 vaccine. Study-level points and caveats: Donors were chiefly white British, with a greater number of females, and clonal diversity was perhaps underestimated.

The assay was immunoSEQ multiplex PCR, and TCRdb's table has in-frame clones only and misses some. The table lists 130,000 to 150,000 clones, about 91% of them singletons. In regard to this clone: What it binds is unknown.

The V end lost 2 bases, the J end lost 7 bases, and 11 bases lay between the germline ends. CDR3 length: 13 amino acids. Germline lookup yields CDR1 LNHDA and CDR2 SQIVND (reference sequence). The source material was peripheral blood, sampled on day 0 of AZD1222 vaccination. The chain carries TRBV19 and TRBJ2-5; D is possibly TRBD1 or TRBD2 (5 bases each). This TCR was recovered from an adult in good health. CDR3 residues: CASSIQGVGTQYF. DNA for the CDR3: TGTGCCAGTAGTATACAGGGAGTGGGGACCCAGTACTTC.